Sequencing of this TCR beta chain was carried out in a study of blood T cells in healthy people across ages. A sample-barcoded 5' primer and a J-beta primer mix were used in a second PCR of roughly 7 to 12 cycles. TCRdb fed the 5' RACE reads into MiXCR, producing one record per CDR3 protein. The sample consists of about 930,000 distinct CDR3 sequences, 25% to 35% of them appearing once. Between the trimmed V and J ends, which lost 2 bases and 3 bases, there was a span of 4 bases. The CDR3 is 11 amino acids. Germline assignment: CDR1 DFQATT and CDR2 SNEGSKA (reference sequence). The data were also submitted as part of a second study, on T cells of mothers and their children. That source adds: The sample comes from fewer than 10 healthy Caucasian donors: mothers and children.

Specimen: blood. The receptor was isolated from a woman aged 40 to 50 in good health. The chain couples TRBV20-1 to TRBJ1-1; no definite D call. The CDR3 DNA reads TGCAGTGCTAGACTGGACACTGAAGCTTTCTTT. Translating gives CSARLDTEAFF.